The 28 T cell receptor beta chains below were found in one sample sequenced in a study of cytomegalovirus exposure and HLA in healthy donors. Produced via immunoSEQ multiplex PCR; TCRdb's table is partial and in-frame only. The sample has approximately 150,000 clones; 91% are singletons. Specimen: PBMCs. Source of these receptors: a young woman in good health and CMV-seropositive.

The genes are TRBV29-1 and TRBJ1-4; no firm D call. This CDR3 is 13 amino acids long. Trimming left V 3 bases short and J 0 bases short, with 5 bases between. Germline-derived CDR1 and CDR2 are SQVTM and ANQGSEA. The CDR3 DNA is TGCAGCGTTGATAGCCCAACTAATGAAAAACTGTTTTTT. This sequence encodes CSVDSPTNEKLFF.

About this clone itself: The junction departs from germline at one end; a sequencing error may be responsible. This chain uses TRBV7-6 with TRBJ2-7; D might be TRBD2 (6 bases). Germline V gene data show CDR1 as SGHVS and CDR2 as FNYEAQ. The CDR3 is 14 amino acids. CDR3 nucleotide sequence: TGTGCCAGCAGCTCGTACCGGGACTCCTCCGAGCAGTACTTC. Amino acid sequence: CASSSYRDSSEQYF.

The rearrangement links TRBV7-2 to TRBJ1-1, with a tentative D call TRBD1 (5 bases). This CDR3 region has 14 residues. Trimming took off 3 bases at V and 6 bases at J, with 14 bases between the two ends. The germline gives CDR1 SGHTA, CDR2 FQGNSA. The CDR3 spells CASSFLPRESEAFF. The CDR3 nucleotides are TGTGCCAGCAGCTTTTTGCCCAGGGAATCTGAAGCTTTCTTT.

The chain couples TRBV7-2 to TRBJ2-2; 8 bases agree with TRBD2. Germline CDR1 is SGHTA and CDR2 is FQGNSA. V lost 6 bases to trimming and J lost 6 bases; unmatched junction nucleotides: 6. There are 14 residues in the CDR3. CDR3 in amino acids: CASRAMREAGELFF. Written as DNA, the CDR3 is TGTGCCAGCAGGGCCATGCGGGAGGCCGGGGAGCTGTTTTTT.

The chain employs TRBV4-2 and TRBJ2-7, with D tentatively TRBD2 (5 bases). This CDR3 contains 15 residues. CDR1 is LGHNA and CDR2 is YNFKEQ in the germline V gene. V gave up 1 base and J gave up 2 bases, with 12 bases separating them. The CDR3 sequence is CASSQGTRETYEQYF. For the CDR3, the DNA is TGTGCCAGCAGCCAAGGGACTCGCGAAACCTACGAGCAGTACTTC.

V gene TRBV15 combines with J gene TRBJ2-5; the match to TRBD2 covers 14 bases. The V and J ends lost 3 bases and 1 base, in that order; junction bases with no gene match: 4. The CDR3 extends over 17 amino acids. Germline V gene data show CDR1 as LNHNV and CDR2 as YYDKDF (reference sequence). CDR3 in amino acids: CATSRETSGGAQETQYF. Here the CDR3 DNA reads TGTGCCACCAGCAGGGAGACTAGCGGGGGGGCCCAAGAGACCCAGTACTTC.

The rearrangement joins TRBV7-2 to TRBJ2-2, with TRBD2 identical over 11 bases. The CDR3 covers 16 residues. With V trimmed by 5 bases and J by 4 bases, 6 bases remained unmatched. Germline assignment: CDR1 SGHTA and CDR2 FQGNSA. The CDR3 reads CASSPIAGGPTGELFF. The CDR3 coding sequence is TGTGCCAGCAGCCCGATAGCGGGAGGGCCCACCGGGGAGCTGTTTTTT.

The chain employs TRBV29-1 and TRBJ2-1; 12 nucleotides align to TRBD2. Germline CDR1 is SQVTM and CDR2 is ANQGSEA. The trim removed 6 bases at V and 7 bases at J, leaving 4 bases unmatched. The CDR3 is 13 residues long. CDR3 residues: CSVTSGSQNEQFF. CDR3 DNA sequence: TGCAGCGTGACTAGCGGGAGTCAGAATGAGCAGTTCTTC.

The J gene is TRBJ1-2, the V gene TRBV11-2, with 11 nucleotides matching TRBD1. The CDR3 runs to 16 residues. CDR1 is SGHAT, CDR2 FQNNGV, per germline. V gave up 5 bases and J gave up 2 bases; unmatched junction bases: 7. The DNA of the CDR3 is TGTGCCAGCAGCCTCGGACAGGGGGCGCGGAACTATGGCTACACCTTC. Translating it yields CASSLGQGARNYGYTF.

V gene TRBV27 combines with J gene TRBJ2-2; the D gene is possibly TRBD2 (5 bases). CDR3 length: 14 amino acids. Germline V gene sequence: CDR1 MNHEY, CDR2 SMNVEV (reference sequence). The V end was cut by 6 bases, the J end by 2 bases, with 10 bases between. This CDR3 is CASSPRENTGELFF. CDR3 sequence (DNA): TGTGCCAGCAGCCCCCGGGAAAACACCGGGGAGCTGTTTTTT.

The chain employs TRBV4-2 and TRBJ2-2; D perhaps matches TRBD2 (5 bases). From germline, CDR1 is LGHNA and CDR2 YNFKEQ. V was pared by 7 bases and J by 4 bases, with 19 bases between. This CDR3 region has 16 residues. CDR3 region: CASKEDRGGFTGELFF. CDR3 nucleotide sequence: TGTGCCAGCAAGGAGGATCGGGGTGGGTTCACCGGGGAGCTGTTTTTT.

CDR3 protein: CASSLFPSGRLYEQYF. CDR3 nucleotide sequence: TGTGCCAGCAGCTTATTCCCTAGCGGGAGGCTCTACGAGCAGTACTTC. This chain connects TRBV7-2 to TRBJ2-7, with TRBD2 matching 11 bases. Germline assignment: CDR1 SGHTA and CDR2 FQGNSA. The CDR3 is made up of 16 amino acids. The V segment lost 2 bases and the J segment 3 bases; nucleotides outside the gene matches: 6. The whole variable domain, filled in from reference TRBV7-2 and TRBJ2-7, reads GAGVSQSPSNKVTEKGKDVELRCDPISGHTALYWYRQSLGQGLEFLIYFQGNSAPDKSGLPSDRFSAERTGGSVSTLTIQRTQQEDSAVYLCASSLFPSGRLYEQYFGPGTRLTVT.

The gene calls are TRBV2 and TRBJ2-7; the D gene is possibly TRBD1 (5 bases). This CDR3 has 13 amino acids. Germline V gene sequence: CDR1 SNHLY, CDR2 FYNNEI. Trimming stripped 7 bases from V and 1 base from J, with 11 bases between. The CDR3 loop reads CASTRVFSYEQYF. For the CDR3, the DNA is TGTGCCAGCACCAGGGTTTTTTCCTACGAGCAGTACTTC.

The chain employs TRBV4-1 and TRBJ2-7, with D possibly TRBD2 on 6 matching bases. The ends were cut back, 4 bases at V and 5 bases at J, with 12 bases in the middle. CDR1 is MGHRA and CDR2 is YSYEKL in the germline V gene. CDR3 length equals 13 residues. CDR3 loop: CASSLSSDHEQYF. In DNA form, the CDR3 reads TGCGCCAGCAGCCTGTCTAGCGATCACGAGCAGTACTTC.

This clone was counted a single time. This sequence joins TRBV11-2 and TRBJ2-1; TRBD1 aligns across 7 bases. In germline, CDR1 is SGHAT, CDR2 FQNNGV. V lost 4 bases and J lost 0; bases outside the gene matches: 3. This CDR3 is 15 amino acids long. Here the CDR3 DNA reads TGTGCCAGCAGCTCAAGACAGGGCTCCTACAATGAGCAGTTCTTC. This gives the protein CASSSRQGSYNEQFF.

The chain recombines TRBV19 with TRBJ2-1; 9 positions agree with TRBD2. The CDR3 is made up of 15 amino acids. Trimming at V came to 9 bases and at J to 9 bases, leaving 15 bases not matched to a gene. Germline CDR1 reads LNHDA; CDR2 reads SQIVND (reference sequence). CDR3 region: CASLAGSGGLSEQFF. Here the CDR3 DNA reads TGTGCCAGCCTCGCGGGGAGCGGGGGGTTGAGTGAGCAGTTCTTC. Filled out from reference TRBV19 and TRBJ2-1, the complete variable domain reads DGGITQSPKYLFRKEGQNVTLSCEQNLNHDAMYWYRQDPGQGLRLIYYSQIVNDFQKGDIAEGYSVSREKKESFPLTVTSAQKNPTAFYLCASLAGSGGLSEQFFGPGTRLTVL.

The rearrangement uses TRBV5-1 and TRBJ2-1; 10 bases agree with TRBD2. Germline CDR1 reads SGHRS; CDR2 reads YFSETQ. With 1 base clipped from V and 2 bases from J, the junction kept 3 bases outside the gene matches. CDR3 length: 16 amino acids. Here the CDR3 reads CASSLTTSGTYNEQFF. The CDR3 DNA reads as TGCGCCAGCAGCTTGACAACTAGCGGGACCTACAATGAGCAGTTCTTC.

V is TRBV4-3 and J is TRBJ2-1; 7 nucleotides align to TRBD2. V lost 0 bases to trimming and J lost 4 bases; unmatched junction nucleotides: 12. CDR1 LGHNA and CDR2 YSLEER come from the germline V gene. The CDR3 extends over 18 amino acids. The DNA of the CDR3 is TGCGCCAGCAGCCAAGATCCTTCGGCGGCTAGCGGATACAATGAGCAGTTCTTC. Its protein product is CASSQDPSAASGYNEQFF.

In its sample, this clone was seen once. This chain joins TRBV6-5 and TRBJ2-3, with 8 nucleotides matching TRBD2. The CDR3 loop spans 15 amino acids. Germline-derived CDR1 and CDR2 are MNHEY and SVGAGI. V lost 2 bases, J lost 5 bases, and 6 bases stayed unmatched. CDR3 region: CASSYRAGGRDTQYF. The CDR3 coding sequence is TGTGCCAGCAGTTACAGGGCGGGAGGCCGAGATACGCAGTATTTT.

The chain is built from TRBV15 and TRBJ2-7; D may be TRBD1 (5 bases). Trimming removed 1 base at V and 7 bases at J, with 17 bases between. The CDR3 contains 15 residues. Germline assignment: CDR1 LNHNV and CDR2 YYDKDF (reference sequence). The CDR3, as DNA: TGTGCCACCAGCAGAGGGGCGCCACAGGACAATGAGCAGTACTTC. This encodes CATSRGAPQDNEQYF.

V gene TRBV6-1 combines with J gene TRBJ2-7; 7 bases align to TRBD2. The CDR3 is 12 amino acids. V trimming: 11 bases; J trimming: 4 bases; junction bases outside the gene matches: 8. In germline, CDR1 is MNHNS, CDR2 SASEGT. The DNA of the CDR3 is TGTGCCGCGGCGGGAGTGGATTACGAGCAGTACTTC. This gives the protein CAAAGVDYEQYF.

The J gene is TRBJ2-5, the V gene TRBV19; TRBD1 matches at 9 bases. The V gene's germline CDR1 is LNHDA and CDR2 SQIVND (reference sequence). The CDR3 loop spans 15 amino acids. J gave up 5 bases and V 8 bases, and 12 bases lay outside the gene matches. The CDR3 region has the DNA TGTGCCAGTGGGGTGGCGGGACAGGGATGGGAGACCCAGTACTTC. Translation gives CASGVAGQGWETQYF.

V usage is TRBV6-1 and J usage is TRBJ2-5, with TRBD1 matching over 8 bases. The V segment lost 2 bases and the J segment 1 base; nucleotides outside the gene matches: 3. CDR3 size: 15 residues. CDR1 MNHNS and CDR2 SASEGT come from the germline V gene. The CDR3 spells CASSEHTGGQETQYF. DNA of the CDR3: TGTGCCAGCAGTGAACATACAGGGGGCCAAGAGACCCAGTACTTC.

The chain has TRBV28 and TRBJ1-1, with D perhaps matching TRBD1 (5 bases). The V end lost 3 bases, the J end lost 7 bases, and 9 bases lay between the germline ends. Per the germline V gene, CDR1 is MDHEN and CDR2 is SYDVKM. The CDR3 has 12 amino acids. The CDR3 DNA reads TGTGCCAGCAGTTTCCGACAGCTTGAAGCTTTCTTT. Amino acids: CASSFRQLEAFF.

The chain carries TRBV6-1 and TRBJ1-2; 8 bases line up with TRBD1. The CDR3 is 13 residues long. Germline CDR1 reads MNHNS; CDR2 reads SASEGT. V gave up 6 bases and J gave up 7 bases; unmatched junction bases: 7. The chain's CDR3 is CASRELTGVGYTF. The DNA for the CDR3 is TGTGCCAGCAGAGAACTGACAGGGGTTGGCTACACCTTC.

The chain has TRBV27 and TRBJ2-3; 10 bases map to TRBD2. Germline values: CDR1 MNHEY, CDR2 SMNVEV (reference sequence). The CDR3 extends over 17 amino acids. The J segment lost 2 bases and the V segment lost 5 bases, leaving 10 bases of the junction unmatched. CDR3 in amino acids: CASSTKKLAGFTDTQYF. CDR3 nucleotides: TGTGCCAGCAGTACCAAAAAACTAGCGGGGTTCACAGATACGCAGTATTTT.

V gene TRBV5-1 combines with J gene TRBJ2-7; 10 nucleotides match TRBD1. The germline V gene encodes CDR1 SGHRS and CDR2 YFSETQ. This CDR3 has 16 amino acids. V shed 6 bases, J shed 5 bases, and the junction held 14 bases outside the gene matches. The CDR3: CASTRGWGQGFHEQYF. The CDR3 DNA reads TGCGCCAGCACTAGAGGGTGGGGACAGGGGTTTCACGAGCAGTACTTC.

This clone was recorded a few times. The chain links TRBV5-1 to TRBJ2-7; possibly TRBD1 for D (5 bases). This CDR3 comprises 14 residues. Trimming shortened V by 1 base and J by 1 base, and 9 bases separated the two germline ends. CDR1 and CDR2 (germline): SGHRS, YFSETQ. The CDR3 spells CASSLLAGSYEQYF. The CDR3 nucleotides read TGCGCCAGCAGCTTGTTGGCAGGGTCCTACGAGCAGTACTTC.